This T cell receptor beta chain was sequenced in a study of blood T cell repertoires in COVID-19 (dated by TCRdb to the early 2020s). About the full investigation: The collaborator samples originated in the United States, Italy and Spain and spanned the acute and convalescent phases of COVID-19. Where available, HLA class I and class II types were taken from metadata supplied by the sample provider and were not determined by assay-based typing. The repertoires were released in a freely available public database intended as a resource for research on the immune response to SARS-CoV-2. The samples were drawn from the first 160 participants of the ongoing ImmuneRACE study and from 1,254 subjects provided by 6 global collaborators. Deeply sampled blood TCRbeta repertoires from subjects exposed to, actively infected with, or recovered from COVID-19 were included in the dataset. The sample metadata nearly always contained a de-identified subject ID, COVID-19 status, age in years and sex. The prospective study material was composed of cDNA or gDNA derived from T cells, B-cell-depleted T cells, or PBMCs.

Trimming costs V 3 bases and J 0 bases, and their ends lie 9 bases apart. CDR1 and CDR2, per the germline V gene (reference sequence), are GTSNPN and SVGIG. Its CDR3 holds 13 amino acids, cysteine through phenylalanine. The only DNA kept is the CDR3, 39 bases in frame from the first base. The immunoSEQ Assay, a bias-controlled multiplex PCR, was used to amplify TCRbeta CDR3 regions from genomic DNA. In the original analysis: The number of nucleated cells in each sample was estimated by amplification of reference gene primers within the assay. To quantify the absolute abundance of each unique TCRbeta CDR3 rearrangement, sequence reads were collapsed and filtered. For each sample, productive Simpson clonality was calculated as the square root of Simpson's diversity index over productive rearrangements. Entries here come from immuneACCESS through TCRdb and include only in-frame sequences with V and J called. Some clones fail to appear in such tables; in the studies checked, an unresolved V gene covers under half of the shortfall, and the cause of the remainder is unknown. The DNA gave D and trimming, while V, J and clone size come from that table. The sample table shows 150,000 or so clones, and 86% are seen once. The top ten hold almost 1% of the sample.

On this clone: This clone's antigen is unknown. There are no base qualities to consult, and no much larger clone falls within one base.

Findings and caveats that apply to the study as a whole: How much clinical and demographic metadata was included differed by source and by participant, and the metadata was provided uncurated.

Whole blood was collected in K2EDTA tubes by collaborating institutions according to the institutions' own protocols. For TCRbeta analysis, collaborator samples were shipped as frozen whole blood, as isolated PBMCs, or as DNA extracted from either sample type. Material for sequencing was peripheral blood. The chain uses TRBV30 and TRBJ2-7; possibly the D gene is TRBD1, per 6 matching bases. This clonotype was obtained from a man between 18 and 29 years old with acute or convalescent COVID-19. The CDR3 region: CAWRRDISYEQYF. The nucleotide sequence reads TGTGCCTGGAGAAGGGACATCTCCTACGAGCAGTACTTC. The entire variable domain, with the stretches around the CDR3 drawn from the reference TRBV30 and TRBJ2-7 proteins, is SQTIHQWPATLVQPVGSPLSLECTVEGTSNPNLYWYRQAAGRGLQLLFYSVGIGQISSEVPQNLSASRPQDRQFILSSKKLLLSDSGFYLCAWRRDISYEQYFGPGTRLTVT.